The clone carrying this T cell receptor beta chain was counted at least ten times. Its antigen is not identified. TCRdb analysed the reads with MiXCR anew, one entry per CDR3 protein. This sample has nearly 700,000 distinct CDR3 sequences, with 33% found just once. The sample is drawn from a study of T cell repertoires in cytomegalovirus infection. General observations from the study: The ex vivo response showed dominance by HLA-C-restricted CMV-specific TCR beta clonotypes.

This CDR3 spans 13 amino acids. V lost 5 bases to trimming and J lost 4 bases, with 11 bases between them. This chain joins TRBV12-3 or TRBV12-4 and TRBJ2-5; D not resolved. This clonotype originated in a human donor in good health (CMV status not recorded). Some clones in this sample may be carry-over from other donors' samples. Sequences were derived from cultured PBMCs, sampled from culture after CMV antigen stimulation. In DNA, the CDR3 is TGTGCCAGCAGTCCGAGGTTACGAGAGACCCAGTACTTC. Encoded protein: CASSPRLRETQYF.